This TCR beta chain was retrieved from a study of T-cell reconstitution after alpha-beta-depleted transplantation in children. Unique molecular identifiers were used to barcode this TCRbeta library. One entry per CDR3 protein, called by TCRdb with MiXCR from the PCR reads. The profile shows about 210,000 distinct CDR3 sequences, over 15% of them singletons. Germline loops: CDR1 SEHNR, CDR2 FQNEAQ (reference sequence). This CDR3 comprises 11 residues. Trimming pared 5 bases from V and 7 bases from J, leaving 5 bases between. The input for sequencing was PBMCs, mostly from graft donor cells, taken 360 days after TCRalphabeta/CD19-depleted stem cell transplant. The V and J genes are TRBV7-9 and TRBJ2-2; D may be TRBD2 (5 bases). This sequence was found in a male patient aged 2-10 years who had a stem cell transplant for acute lymphoblastic leukemia, so the T cells may come from the graft donor. CDR3 sequence: CASSAGGELFF. The CDR3 DNA reads as TGTGCCAGCAGCGCGGGCGGGGAGCTGTTTTTT.